This T cell receptor beta chain was documented in a study of neoadjuvant anti-PD-1 for oral cavity cancer. Described time point: after neoadjuvant nivolumab, at surgical resection. V shed 3 bases, J shed 4 bases, and the junction held 3 bases outside the gene matches. CDR3 length: 14 amino acids. Per germline, CDR1 SGHAT and CDR2 FQNNGV. Assay used: immunoSEQ multiplex PCR; TCRdb lists only in-frame clones, some missing. The sample consists of some 14,000 clones, around 66% of them appearing once. The sequence was collected from a person aged 35-79 years with oral cavity squamous cell carcinoma. The sample consisted of PBMCs, taken after nivolumab (anti-PD-1) treatment. This chain joins TRBV11-2 and TRBJ2-3; 8 bases align to TRBD2. CDR3 protein: CASSFSGKADTQYF. The CDR3 bases are TGTGCCAGCAGCTTTAGCGGGAAGGCAGATACGCAGTATTTT. The full variable domain, rest sourced from reference TRBV11-2 and TRBJ2-3, is EAGVAQSPRYKIIEKRQSVAFWCNPISGHATLYWYQQILGQGPKLLIQFQNNGVVDDSQLPKDRFSAERLKGVDSTLKIQPAKLEDSAVYLCASSFSGKADTQYFGPGTRLTVL.